This T cell receptor beta chain was obtained from a study of T-cell memory formation after mild COVID-19. Study-wide findings and caveats: For contracting clones, CD4+ ones sat mainly in CM and EM, CD8+ in EMRA.

Looked up from germline, CDR1 is DFQATT and CDR2 is SNEGSKA (reference sequence). The CDR3 is 13 residues long. V lost 5 bases to trimming and J lost 4 bases; unmatched junction nucleotides: 7. Each CDR3 protein is one row after TCRdb ran MiXCR on the 5' RACE reads. The profile shows some 40,000 distinct CDR3 sequences, 8% to 10% of them singletons. Of note for this clonotype: Its antigen is not known.

This clonotype originated in an adult woman who had mild COVID-19 (a few samples of this study predate the infection). Cell type and time point are not known. The specimen was PBMCs or a T cell subset sorted from them (not recorded which). The V and J genes are TRBV20-1 and TRBJ2-7, with TRBD1 matching 8 bases. The CDR3 DNA follows: TGCAGTGCTCAGGACAGGGTTCCTTACGAGCAGTACTTC. This codes for CSAQDRVPYEQYF.